The next 19 T cell receptor beta chains were all read from a single sample in a study of blood T cell repertoires in COVID-19. The table came from immunoSEQ multiplex PCR; TCRdb's copy has only in-frame clones and leaves some out. The sample holds 150,000 to 200,000 clones, about 86% seen once. The sample taken for sequencing was PBMCs or T cells enriched from blood (not recorded which). Receptor source: a woman between 35 and 50 years old in a cohort exposed to, infected with or recovered from COVID-19 (not recorded which).

The chain employs TRBV10-2 and TRBJ1-2; 7 nucleotides match TRBD1. Trimming cost V 7 bases and J 6 bases; bases outside gene matches: 14. Germline CDR1 reads WSHSY; CDR2 reads SAAADI. This CDR3 has 15 amino acids. This chain's CDR3 is CASTVQGNSRDGYTF. CDR3 DNA: TGCGCCAGCACTGTACAGGGGAACTCTCGGGATGGCTACACCTTC.

The chain carries TRBV10-2 and TRBJ2-2; 7 nucleotides match TRBD2. CDR1 WSHSY and CDR2 SAAADI come from the germline V gene. The CDR3 extends over 14 amino acids. Losses at the gene ends were 7 bases for V and 6 bases for J; bases not matched to a gene: 8. Written as DNA, the CDR3 is TGCGCCAGCACCCCAGTGGGAGGGGCCGGGGAGCTGTTTTTT. The encoded protein is CASTPVGGAGELFF.

This chain uses TRBV2 with TRBJ1-6; 10 bases line up with TRBD1. The CDR3 has 14 residues. The V gene end was trimmed by 6 bases and the J gene end by 7 bases; junction bases not matched to a gene: 3. CDR1 and CDR2 (germline): SNHLY, FYNNEI. CDR3 amino acids: CASRGTGANSPLHF. Written as DNA, the CDR3 is TGTGCCAGCAGGGGGACAGGGGCGAATTCACCCCTCCACTTT.

This clone appeared once. This chain joins TRBV24-1 and TRBJ2-7; D remains unclear. This CDR3 is built from 13 residues. V shed 5 bases and J shed 3 bases, with 10 bases lying between them. Germline assignment: CDR1 KGHDR and CDR2 SFDVKD. CDR3 in DNA: TGTGCCACCAGTGGTAGTCGTAGCTACGAGCAGTACTTC. This codes for CATSGSRSYEQYF.

Worth noting for this clone: Compared with germline, one end of the junction differs, possibly owing to a read error. This chain uses TRBV2 with TRBJ2-2, with 7 bases matching TRBD1. The germline CDR1 and CDR2 sequences are SNHLY and FYNNEI. The CDR3 runs 15 residues. The CDR3 spells CASREDRAVTGELFF. For the CDR3, the DNA is TGTGCCAGCAGAGAAGACAGGGCGGTCACCGGGGAGCTGTTTTTT.

This chain connects TRBV12-5 to TRBJ1-5; 8 nucleotides match TRBD1. Losses at the gene ends were 7 bases for V and 2 bases for J; bases not matched to a gene: 4. This CDR3 is 14 amino acids long. CDR1 and CDR2 (germline): LGHNT, FRNRAP. The CDR3 reads CASAQGQGNQPQHF. The CDR3 nucleotides are TGTGCTAGTGCCCAGGGACAGGGCAATCAGCCCCAGCATTTT.

The rearrangement joins TRBV5-1 to TRBJ2-3; possible D gene TRBD2, 5 bases. V was clipped by 7 bases and J by 5 bases, with 8 bases between them. CDR1 and CDR2 from the germline V gene are SGHRS and YFSETQ. The CDR3 runs to 11 residues. The DNA of the CDR3 is TGCGCCAGCGCGGCGGGAGATACGCAGTATTTT. This codes for CASAAGDTQYF.

The V gene is TRBV14, the J gene TRBJ1-2, with 8 positions matching TRBD1. Germline CDR1 is SGHDN and CDR2 is FVKESK. The J segment lost 4 bases and the V segment lost 1 base, leaving 5 bases of the junction unmatched. The CDR3 loop spans 15 amino acids. The CDR3 loop reads CASSQAPTGAYGYTF. CDR3 nucleotide sequence: TGTGCCAGCAGCCAAGCCCCGACAGGGGCCTATGGCTACACCTTC.

The rearrangement joins TRBV6-2 or TRBV6-3 to TRBJ1-1, with a weak D call TRBD1 (5 bases). The CDR3 has 13 amino acids. Germline lookup yields CDR1 MNHEY and CDR2 SVGEGT. Trimming took off 0 bases at V and 7 bases at J, with 9 bases between the two ends. The CDR3 nucleotides read TGTGCCAGCAGTTACTCGGGGGGTTTTGAAGCTTTCTTT. Protein: CASSYSGGFEAFF.

The chain joins TRBV11-2 to TRBJ1-2; D is unclear. Germline CDR1 reads SGHAT; CDR2 reads FQNNGV. This CDR3 comprises 15 residues. V was cut by 5 bases and J by 6 bases, with 19 bases left in between. CDR3 nucleotide sequence: TGTGCCAGCAGCCCGCGGGCCCTTCCCGGCCATGGCTACACCTTC. Its translation: CASSPRALPGHGYTF.

This rearrangement joins TRBV11-2 to TRBJ1-1; D is perhaps TRBD1 (5 bases). CDR1 is SGHAT, CDR2 FQNNGV, per germline. The CDR3 contains 14 residues. V lost 0 bases to trimming and J lost 10 bases, with 15 bases between them. Here the CDR3 DNA reads TGTGCCAGCAGCTTAGATAGGGGCGCTCCAAGAGCTTTCTTT. Protein sequence: CASSLDRGAPRAFF.

The genes are TRBV19 and TRBJ1-1; D remains ambiguous. CDR1 and CDR2 (germline): LNHDA, SQIVND (reference sequence). V was cut by 0 bases and J by 0 bases, with 11 bases left in between. The CDR3 spans 16 residues. CDR3 region: CASSIDGESLNTEAFF. In nucleotides, the CDR3 is TGTGCCAGTAGTATAGATGGGGAGAGCCTGAACACTGAAGCTTTCTTT.

This clone was picked up a small number of times. The chain is built from TRBV28 and TRBJ1-1, with 7 bases identical to TRBD1. This CDR3 is built from 15 residues. The trim removed 4 bases at V and 1 base at J, leaving 6 bases unmatched. CDR1 and CDR2 (germline): MDHEN, SYDVKM. This CDR3 reads CASSSGQEANTEAFF. The CDR3 coding sequence is TGTGCCAGCAGTTCCGGACAGGAAGCGAACACTGAAGCTTTCTTT.

V usage is TRBV27 and J usage is TRBJ1-2, with TRBD1 matching 7 bases. The V gene's germline CDR1 is MNHEY and CDR2 SMNVEV (reference sequence). The CDR3 contains 13 residues. Trimming cost V 3 bases and J 4 bases; bases outside gene matches: 2. The CDR3 nucleotides are TGTGCCAGCAGTTTCGACAGGGCCTATGGCTACACCTTC. Translation: CASSFDRAYGYTF.

The chain recombines TRBV6-5 with TRBJ1-5; 9 nucleotides align to TRBD1. This CDR3 spans 14 amino acids. With V trimmed by 6 bases and J by 7 bases, 7 bases remained unmatched. Germline values: CDR1 MNHEY, CDR2 SVGAGI. The DNA for the CDR3 is TGTGCCAGCAGCGGACAGGGGTACATGCAGCCCCAGCATTTT. It yields the protein CASSGQGYMQPQHF.

The chain uses TRBV4-3 and TRBJ2-7; TRBD2 agrees at 7 bases. CDR1 and CDR2 (germline): LGHNA, YSLEER. After removal of 4 bases from V and 5 bases from J, the junction contained 8 bases not matched to a gene. The CDR3 consists of 14 residues. This CDR3 is CASSPWGGTDEQYF. The CDR3, as DNA: TGCGCCAGCAGCCCCTGGGGGGGGACGGACGAGCAGTACTTC.

This CDR3 is CASSIRVYSGNTIYF. The CDR3 DNA reads as TGTGCCAGTAGTATCCGAGTCTACTCTGGAAACACCATATATTTT. The V call is TRBV19, the J call TRBJ1-3; no clear D gene. Deletions cut 3 bases from V and 0 bases from J, with 9 bases between. The CDR3 totals 15 residues. Germline values: CDR1 LNHDA, CDR2 SQIVND (reference sequence).

The chain employs TRBV6-5 and TRBJ2-5; 9 bases are a match to TRBD2. The CDR3 loop spans 14 amino acids. CDR1 is MNHEY and CDR2 is SVGAGI in the germline V gene. Germline trimming cut 2 bases from V and 8 bases from J; bases unmatched to any gene: 6. CDR3 nucleotides: TGTGCCAGCAGTTACAATCGGCGGGAGGGAACCCAGTACTTC. Protein sequence: CASSYNRREGTQYF.

The chain is built from TRBV3-1 (or the pseudogene TRBV3-2) and TRBJ2-1; 9 bases map to TRBD2. Germline V CDR1 and CDR2: LGHDT, YNNKEL (reference sequence). The CDR3 totals 15 residues. The V and J ends lost 2 bases and 8 bases, in that order; junction bases with no gene match: 7. DNA for the CDR3: TGTGCCAGCAGCCAAAAGGGACTAGCATTTTATGAGCAGTTCTTC. Translating gives CASSQKGLAFYEQFF.